Given below is one T cell receptor beta chain in context. This sample is part of a study of identical twins. This CDR3 region has 16 residues. Germline V gene data show CDR1 as MDHEN and CDR2 as SYDVKM. V was clipped by 8 bases and J by 5 bases; unmatched bases: 15. Template switching added a universal primer site; cDNA carried unique molecular identifiers. Each CDR3 protein gets one entry after TCRdb re-called the 5' RACE reads with MiXCR. Here the sample spans about 240,000 distinct CDR3 sequences, under 12% being singletons. The receptor's source is a man aged 45-60 years in good health. The genes are TRBV28 and TRBJ2-5, with 9 bases that match TRBD1. The sequencing input was memory T cells sorted from blood. In nucleotides, the CDR3 is TGTGCCAGCGGTCCCTTCGGGACAGGGAGCGGCGAGACCCAGTACTTC. This sequence encodes CASGPFGTGSGETQYF. The full variable domain, rest sourced from reference TRBV28 and TRBJ2-5, is DVKVTQSSRYLVKRTGEKVFLECVQDMDHENMFWYRQDPGLGLRLIYFSYDVKMKEKGDIPEGYSVSREKKERFSLILESASTNQTSMYLCASGPFGTGSGETQYFGPGTRLLVL.